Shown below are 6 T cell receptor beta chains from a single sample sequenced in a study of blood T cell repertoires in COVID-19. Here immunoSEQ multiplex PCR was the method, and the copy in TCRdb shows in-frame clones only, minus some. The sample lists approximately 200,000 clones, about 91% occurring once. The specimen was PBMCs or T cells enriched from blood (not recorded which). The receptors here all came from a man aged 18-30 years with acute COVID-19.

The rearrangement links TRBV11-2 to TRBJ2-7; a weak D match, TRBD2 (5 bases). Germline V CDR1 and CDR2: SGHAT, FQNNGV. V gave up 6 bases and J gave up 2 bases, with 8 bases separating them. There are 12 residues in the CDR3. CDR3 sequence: CASSPGTYEQYF. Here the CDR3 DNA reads TGTGCCAGCAGTCCCGGGACCTACGAGCAGTACTTC.

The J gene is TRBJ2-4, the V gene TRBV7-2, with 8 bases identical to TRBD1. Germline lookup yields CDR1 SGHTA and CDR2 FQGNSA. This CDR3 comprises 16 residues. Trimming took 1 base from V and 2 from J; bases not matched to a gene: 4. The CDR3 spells CASSLVGDRSKNIQYF. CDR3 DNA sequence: TGTGCCAGCAGCTTAGTAGGGGACAGGTCCAAAAACATTCAGTACTTC.

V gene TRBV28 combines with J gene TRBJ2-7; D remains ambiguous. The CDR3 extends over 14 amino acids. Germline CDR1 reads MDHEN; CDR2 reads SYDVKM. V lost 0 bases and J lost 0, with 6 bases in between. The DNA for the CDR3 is TGTGCCAGCAGTTTATGGGTGAGCTCCTACGAGCAGTACTTC. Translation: CASSLWVSSYEQYF.

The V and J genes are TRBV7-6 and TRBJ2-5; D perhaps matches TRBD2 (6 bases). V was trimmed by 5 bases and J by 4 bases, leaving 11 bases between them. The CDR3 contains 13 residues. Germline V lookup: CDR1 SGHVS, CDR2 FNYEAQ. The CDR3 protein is CASSQRVGETQYF. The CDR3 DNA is TGTGCCAGCAGCCAGCGGGTCGGAGAGACCCAGTACTTC.

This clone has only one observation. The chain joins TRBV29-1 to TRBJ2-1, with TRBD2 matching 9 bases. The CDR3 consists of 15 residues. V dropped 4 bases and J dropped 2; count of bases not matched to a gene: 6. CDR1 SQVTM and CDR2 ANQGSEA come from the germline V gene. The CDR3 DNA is TGCAGCGTTGGGCTAGCGGGACTACCCTACAATGAGCAGTTCTTC. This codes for CSVGLAGLPYNEQFF.

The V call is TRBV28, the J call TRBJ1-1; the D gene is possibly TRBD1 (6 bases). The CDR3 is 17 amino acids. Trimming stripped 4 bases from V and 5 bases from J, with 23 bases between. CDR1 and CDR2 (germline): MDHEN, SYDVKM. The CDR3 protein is CASSSHHYLTGRTEAFF. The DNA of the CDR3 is TGTGCCAGCAGTTCACACCACTACCTTACAGGGCGGACTGAAGCTTTCTTT.